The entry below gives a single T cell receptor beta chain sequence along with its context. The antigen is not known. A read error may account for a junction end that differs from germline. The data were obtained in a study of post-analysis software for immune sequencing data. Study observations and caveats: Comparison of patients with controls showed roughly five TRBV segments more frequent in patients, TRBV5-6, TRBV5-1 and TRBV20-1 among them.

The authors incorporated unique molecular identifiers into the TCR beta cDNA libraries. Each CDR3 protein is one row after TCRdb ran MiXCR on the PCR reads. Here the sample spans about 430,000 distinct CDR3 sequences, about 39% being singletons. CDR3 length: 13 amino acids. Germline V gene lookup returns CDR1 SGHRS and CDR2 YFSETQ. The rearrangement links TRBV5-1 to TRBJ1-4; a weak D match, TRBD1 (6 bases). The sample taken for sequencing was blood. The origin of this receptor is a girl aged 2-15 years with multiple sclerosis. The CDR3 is CTSRSGDTEKLFF. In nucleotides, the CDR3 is TGCACCAGCAGGTCGGGGGACACGGAAAAACTGTTTTTT.